The T cell receptor beta chain under discussion was sequenced for a study of cytomegalovirus exposure and HLA in healthy donors. General observations from the study: A previous analysis found most TCR beta V segments productive roughly 90% or roughly 30% of the time.

PCR employed 60 Vbeta and 13 Jbeta primers. The assay was immunoSEQ multiplex PCR, and TCRdb's table has in-frame clones only and misses some. The repertoire holds approximately 99,000 clones, about three quarters seen once, with under 4.5% in the top ten. The CDR3 is 15 residues long. V lost 4 bases to trimming and J lost 0 bases; unmatched junction nucleotides: 4. Germline lookup yields CDR1 SGHDT and CDR2 YYEEEE. A remark on this clone: Its matching antigen is unknown.

The sequence was obtained from a man aged 35-49 years in good health and CMV-seronegative. The sequenced sample consisted of PBMCs. The chain uses TRBV5-6 and TRBJ2-1; 7 bases are shared with TRBD2. CDR3 region: CASSPGLDSYNEQFF. CDR3 nucleotide sequence: TGTGCCAGCAGCCCTGGACTAGACTCCTACAATGAGCAGTTCTTC. Full variable domain (remainder filled in from reference TRBV5-6 and TRBJ2-1): DAGVTQSPTHLIKTRGQQVTLRCSPKSGHDTVSWYQQALGQGPQFIFQYYEEEERQRGNFPDRFSGHQFPNYSSELNVNALLLGDSALYLCASSPGLDSYNEQFFGPGTRLTVL.